A few counts support the clone carrying this T cell receptor (beta chain). The antigen remains unidentified. The V end lost 3 bases, the J end lost 1 base, and 12 bases lay between the germline ends. CDR1 is KGHDR and CDR2 is SFDVKD in the germline V gene. This CDR3 comprises 16 residues. Disease duration under 2 months; hyperthyroidism patients were aged 18 to 65. Clinical symptoms, serum thyroxine and TRAb, thyroid ultrasound and orbital computed tomography together formed the diagnostic basis. This entry belongs to a study of T cells in Graves' hyperthyroidism and ophthalmopathy. Study-wide results and limits: Most expanded thyroid clonotypes above 0.001 recurred in blood. Separating ophthalmopathy from stable hyperthyroidism was achieved by a 13 V-J model.

The TCR beta CDR3 regions underwent amplification using RNA transcripts as the source. Carried out on the TCR CDR3, a first-round RT-PCR used the HTBI primer set. TCRdb recomputed calls from the multiplex PCR reads with MiXCR, one row per CDR3 protein. Among about 160,000 distinct CDR3 sequences listed, about a tenth were seen once. The sequence derives from a woman under 30 with Graves' hyperthyroidism that later progressed to Graves' ophthalmopathy. The genes are TRBV24-1 and TRBJ2-1, with D unresolved. Sequences were obtained from blood. CDR3 nucleotide sequence: TGTGCCACCAGTGATCCCGCCGCGGTATCCTACAATGAGCAGTTCTTC. Amino acids: CATSDPAAVSYNEQFF.